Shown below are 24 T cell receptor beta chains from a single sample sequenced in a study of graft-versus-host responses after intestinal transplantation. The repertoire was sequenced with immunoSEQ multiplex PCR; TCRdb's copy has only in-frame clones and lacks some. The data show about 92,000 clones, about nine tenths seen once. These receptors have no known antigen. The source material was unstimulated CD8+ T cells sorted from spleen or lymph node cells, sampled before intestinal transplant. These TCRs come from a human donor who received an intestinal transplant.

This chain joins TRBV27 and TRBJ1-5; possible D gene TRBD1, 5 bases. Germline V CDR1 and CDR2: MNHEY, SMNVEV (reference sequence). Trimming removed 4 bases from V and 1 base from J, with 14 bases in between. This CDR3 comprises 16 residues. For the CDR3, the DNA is TGTGCCAGCAGTTCTCAGGGTTTTGCGAGCAATCAGCCCCAGCATTTT. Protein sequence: CASSSQGFASNQPQHF.

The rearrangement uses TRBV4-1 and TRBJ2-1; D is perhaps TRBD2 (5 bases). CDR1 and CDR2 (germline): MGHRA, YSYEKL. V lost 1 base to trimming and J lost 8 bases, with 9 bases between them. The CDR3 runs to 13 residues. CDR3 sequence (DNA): TGCGCCAGCAGCCAAGCAGACGGGGATGAGCAGTTCTTC. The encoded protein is CASSQADGDEQFF.

The CDR3 reads CASSHPFDGLQETQYF. CDR3 nucleotide sequence: TGCGCCAGCAGCCACCCCTTTGACGGACTTCAAGAGACCCAGTACTTC. This rearrangement joins TRBV4-1 to TRBJ2-5; maybe TRBD2 (5 bases). The CDR3 has 16 residues. CDR1 and CDR2 (germline): MGHRA, YSYEKL. Trimming stripped 3 bases from V and 2 bases from J, with 16 bases between.

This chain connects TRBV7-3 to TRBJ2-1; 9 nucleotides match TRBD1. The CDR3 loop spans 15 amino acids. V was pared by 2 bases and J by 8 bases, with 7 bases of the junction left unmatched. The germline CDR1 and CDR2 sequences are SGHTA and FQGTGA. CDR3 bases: TGTGCCAGCAGCTTATCGGGACAGGGAGTGGATGAGCAGTTCTTC. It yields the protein CASSLSGQGVDEQFF.

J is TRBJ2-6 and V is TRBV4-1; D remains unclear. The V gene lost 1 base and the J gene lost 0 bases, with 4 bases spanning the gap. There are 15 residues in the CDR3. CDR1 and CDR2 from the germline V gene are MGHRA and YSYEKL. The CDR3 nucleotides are TGCGCCAGCAGCCAAGGTTACTCTGGGGCCAACGTCCTGACTTTC. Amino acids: CASSQGYSGANVLTF.

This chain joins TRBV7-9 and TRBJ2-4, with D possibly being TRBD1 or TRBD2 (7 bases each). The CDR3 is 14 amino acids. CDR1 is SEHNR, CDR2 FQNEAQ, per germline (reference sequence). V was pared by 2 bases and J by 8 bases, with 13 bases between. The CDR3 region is CASSLQGGPDIQYF. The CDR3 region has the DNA TGTGCCAGCAGCTTACAGGGGGGGCCGGACATTCAGTACTTC.

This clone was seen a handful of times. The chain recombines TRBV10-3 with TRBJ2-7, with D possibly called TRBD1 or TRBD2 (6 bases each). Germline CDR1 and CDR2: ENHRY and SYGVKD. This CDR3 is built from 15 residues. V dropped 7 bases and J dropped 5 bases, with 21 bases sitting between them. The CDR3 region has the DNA TGTGCCATCATGACCGAAGAGTGGGGGGCCGACGAGCAGTACTTC. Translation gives CAIMTEEWGADEQYF.

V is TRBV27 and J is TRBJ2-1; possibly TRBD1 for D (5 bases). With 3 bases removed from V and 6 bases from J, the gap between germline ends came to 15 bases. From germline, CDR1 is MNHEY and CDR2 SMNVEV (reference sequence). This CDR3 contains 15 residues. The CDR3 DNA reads TGTGCCAGCAGTTTCGCAGGGAAGAAAGGCAATGAGCAGTTCTTC. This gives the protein CASSFAGKKGNEQFF.

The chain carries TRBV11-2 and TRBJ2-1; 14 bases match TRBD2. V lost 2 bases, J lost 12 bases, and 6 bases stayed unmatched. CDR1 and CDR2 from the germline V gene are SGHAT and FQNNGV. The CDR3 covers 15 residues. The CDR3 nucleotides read TGTGCCAGCAGCTTACCCGGCGGGACTAGCGGGAGGCAGTTCTTC. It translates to CASSLPGGTSGRQFF. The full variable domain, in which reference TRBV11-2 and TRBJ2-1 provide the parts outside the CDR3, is EAGVAQSPRYKIIEKRQSVAFWCNPISGHATLYWYQQILGQGPKLLIQFQNNGVVDDSQLPKDRFSAERLKGVDSTLKIQPAKLEDSAVYLCASSLPGGTSGRQFFGPGTRLTVL.

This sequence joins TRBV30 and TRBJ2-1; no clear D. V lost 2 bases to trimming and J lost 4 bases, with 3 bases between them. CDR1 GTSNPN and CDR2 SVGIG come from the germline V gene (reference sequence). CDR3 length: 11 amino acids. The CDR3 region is CAWSPYNEQFF. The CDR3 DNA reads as TGTGCCTGGAGTCCGTACAATGAGCAGTTCTTC.

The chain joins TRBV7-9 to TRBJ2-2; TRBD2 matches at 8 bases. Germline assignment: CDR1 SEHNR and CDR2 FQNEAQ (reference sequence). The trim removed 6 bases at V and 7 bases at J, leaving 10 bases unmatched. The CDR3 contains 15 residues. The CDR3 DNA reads TGTGCCAGCAGACCCGGGACTAGGGTCGTCGGGGAGCTGTTTTTT. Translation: CASRPGTRVVGELFF.

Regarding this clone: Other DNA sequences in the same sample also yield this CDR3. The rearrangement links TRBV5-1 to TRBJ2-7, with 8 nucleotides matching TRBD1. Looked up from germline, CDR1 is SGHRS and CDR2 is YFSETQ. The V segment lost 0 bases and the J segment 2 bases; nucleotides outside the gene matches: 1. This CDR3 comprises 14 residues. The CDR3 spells CASSLAGGPYEQYF. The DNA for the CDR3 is TGCGCCAGCAGCTTGGCAGGGGGCCCCTACGAGCAGTACTTC.

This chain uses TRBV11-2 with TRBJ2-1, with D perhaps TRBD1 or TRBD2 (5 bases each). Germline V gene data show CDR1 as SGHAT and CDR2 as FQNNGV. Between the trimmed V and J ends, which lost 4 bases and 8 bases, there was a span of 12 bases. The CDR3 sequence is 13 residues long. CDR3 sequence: CASSYKRGDEQFF. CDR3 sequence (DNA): TGTGCCAGCAGCTACAAGAGGGGTGATGAGCAGTTCTTC. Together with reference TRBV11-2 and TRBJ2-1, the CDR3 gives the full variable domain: EAGVAQSPRYKIIEKRQSVAFWCNPISGHATLYWYQQILGQGPKLLIQFQNNGVVDDSQLPKDRFSAERLKGVDSTLKIQPAKLEDSAVYLCASSYKRGDEQFFGPGTRLTVL.

The chain's CDR3 is CASSNSGGPYNEQFF. For the CDR3, the DNA is TGTGCCAGCAGCAATAGCGGGGGCCCCTACAATGAGCAGTTCTTC. This chain links TRBV9 with TRBJ2-1, with 9 bases matching TRBD2. The J segment lost 2 bases and the V segment lost 4 bases, leaving 4 bases of the junction unmatched. There are 15 residues in the CDR3. CDR1 and CDR2 (germline): SGDLS, YYNGEE.

The CDR3 protein is CASSLTPAGGAYNEQFF. In DNA, the CDR3 is TGTGCCAGCAGCTTAACCCCAGCAGGGGGCGCTTACAATGAGCAGTTCTTC. The chain is built from TRBV7-3 and TRBJ2-1; 8 nucleotides align to TRBD1. Germline CDR1 and CDR2: SGHTA and FQGTGA. Trimming took 0 bases from V and 4 from J; bases not matched to a gene: 8. The CDR3 spans 17 residues.

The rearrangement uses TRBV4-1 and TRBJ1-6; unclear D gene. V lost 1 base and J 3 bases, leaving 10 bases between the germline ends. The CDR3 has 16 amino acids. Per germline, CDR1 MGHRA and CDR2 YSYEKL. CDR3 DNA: TGCGCCAGCAGCCAAGTTGGCAGACTCTATAATTCACCCCTCCACTTT. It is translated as CASSQVGRLYNSPLHF.

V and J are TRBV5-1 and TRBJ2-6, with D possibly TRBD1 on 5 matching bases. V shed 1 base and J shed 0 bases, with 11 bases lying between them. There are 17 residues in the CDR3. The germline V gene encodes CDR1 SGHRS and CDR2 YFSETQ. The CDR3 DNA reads TGCGCCAGCAGCTTGTATGGGGCGATCTCTGGGGCCAACGTCCTGACTTTC. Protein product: CASSLYGAISGANVLTF. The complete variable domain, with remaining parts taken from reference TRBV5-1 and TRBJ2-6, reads KAGVTQTPRYLIKTRGQQVTLSCSPISGHRSVSWYQQTPGQGLQFLFEYFSETQRNKGNFPGRFSGRQFSNSRSEMNVSTLELGDSALYLCASSLYGAISGANVLTFGAGSRLTVL.

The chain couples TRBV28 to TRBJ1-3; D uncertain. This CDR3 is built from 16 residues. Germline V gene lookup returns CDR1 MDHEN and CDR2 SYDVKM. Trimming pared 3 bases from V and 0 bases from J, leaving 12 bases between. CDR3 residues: CASSFPRISSGNTIYF. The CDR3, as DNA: TGTGCCAGCAGTTTCCCGAGAATAAGCTCTGGAAACACCATATATTTT.

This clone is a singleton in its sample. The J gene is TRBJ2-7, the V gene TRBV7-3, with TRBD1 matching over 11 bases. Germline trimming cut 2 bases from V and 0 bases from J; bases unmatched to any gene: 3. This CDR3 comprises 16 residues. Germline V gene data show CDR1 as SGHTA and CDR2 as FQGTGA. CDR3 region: CASSLPGTGGSYEQYF. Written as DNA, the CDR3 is TGTGCCAGCAGCTTACCCGGGACAGGGGGCTCCTACGAGCAGTACTTC.

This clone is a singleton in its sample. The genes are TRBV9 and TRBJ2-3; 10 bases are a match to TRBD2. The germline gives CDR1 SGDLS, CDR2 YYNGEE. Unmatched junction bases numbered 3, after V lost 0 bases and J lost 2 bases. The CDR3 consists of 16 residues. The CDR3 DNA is TGTGCCAGCAGCGTAGGGCTAGCGGGAGACACAGATACGCAGTATTTT. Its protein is CASSVGLAGDTDTQYF.

The CDR3 DNA reads TGCGCCAGCAGCCAAGTTTACGGGGTTGTGGATGAGCAGTTCTTC. This gives the protein CASSQVYGVVDEQFF. The chain links TRBV4-1 to TRBJ2-1, with D perhaps matching TRBD2 (5 bases). CDR3 length: 15 residues. Trimming removed 1 base from V and 8 bases from J, with 15 bases in between. CDR1 and CDR2 from the germline V gene are MGHRA and YSYEKL.

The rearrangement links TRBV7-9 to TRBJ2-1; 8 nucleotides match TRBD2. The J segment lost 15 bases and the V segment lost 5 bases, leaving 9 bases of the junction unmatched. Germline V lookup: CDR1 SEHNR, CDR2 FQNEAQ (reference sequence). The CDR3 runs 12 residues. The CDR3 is CASSPQGTRLFF. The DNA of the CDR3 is TGTGCCAGCAGCCCCCAAGGGACTAGGTTGTTCTTC. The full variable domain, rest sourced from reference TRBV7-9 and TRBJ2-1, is DTGVSQNPRHKITKRGQNVTFRCDPISEHNRLYWYRQTLGQGPEFLTYFQNEAQLEKSRLLSDRFSAERPKGSFSTLEIQRTEQGDSAMYLCASSPQGTRLFFGPGTRLTVL.

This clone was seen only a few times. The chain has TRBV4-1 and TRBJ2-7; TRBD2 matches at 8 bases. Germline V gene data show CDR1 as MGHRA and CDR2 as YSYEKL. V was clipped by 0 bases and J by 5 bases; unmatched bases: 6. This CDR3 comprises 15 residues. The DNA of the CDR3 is TGCGCCAGCAGCCAAGACGGGAGGGGGGGGAACGAGCAGTACTTC. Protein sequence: CASSQDGRGGNEQYF.

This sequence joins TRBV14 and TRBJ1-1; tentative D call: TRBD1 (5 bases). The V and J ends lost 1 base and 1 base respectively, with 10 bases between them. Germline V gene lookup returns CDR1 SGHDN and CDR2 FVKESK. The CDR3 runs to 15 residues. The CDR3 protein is CASSQGDARNTEAFF. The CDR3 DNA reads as TGTGCCAGCAGCCAAGGGGACGCTCGGAACACTGAAGCTTTCTTT.